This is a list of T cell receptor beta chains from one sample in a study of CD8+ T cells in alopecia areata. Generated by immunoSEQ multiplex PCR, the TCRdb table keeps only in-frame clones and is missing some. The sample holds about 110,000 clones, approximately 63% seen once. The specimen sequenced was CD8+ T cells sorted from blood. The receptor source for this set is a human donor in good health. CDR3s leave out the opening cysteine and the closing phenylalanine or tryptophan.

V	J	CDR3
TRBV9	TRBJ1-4	ASSEWGQGFEKLF
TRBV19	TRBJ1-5	ASSIKVNNQPQH
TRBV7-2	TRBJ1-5	ASSSSVNQPQH
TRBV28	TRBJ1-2	ASSDPGASYGYT
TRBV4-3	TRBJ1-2	ASSQDFGRGKGYT
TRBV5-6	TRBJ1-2	ASSLGGASGYT
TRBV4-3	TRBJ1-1	ASSQALLSGTENTEAF
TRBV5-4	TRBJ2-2	ASSRKLNGTLNTGELF
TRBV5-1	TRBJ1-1	ASSLGPTGGTEAF
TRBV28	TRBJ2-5	ASSPFSDWLGQETQY
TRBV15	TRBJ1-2	ATSRGQGLIYGYT
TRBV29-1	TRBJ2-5	SVEGAYRGQPQETQY
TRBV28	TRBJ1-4	ASSRTGLEKLF
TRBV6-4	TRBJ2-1	ASSPVGQIFSEQF
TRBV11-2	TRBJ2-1	ASSLDLVASGGGSYNEQF
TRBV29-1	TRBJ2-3	SVGQGADTQY
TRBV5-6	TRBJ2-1	ASSLGRSAEF
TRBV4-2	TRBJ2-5	ASSQALTGTETQY
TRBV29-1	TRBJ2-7	SVQTSGGAYEQY
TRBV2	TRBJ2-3	ASLLTGADTQY
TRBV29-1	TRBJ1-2	SVGPGRDYGYT
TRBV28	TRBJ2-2	ASSLMAANTGELF
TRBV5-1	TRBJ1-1	ASSSLTDMNTEAF
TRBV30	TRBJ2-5	ACSSTGNQETQY
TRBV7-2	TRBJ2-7	ASSSPGTGDSYEQY
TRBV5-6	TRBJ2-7	ASSSRVWGTYEQY
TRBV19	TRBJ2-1	ASSIDWGSYNEQF
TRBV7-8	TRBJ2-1	ASSSDRDEQF
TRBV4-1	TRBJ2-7	ASSQDGERPRYHLYEQY
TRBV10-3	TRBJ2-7	AISELDGSSYEQY
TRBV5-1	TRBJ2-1	ASSWTSGGYNEQF
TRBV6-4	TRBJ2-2	ASSDRGDTGELF
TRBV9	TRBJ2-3	ASSGGSSTDTQY
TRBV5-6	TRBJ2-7	ASSLTAYEQY
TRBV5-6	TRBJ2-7	ASSLEGLYEQY
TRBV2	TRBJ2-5	ASSEGVGPDQETQY
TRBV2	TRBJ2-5	ASSEWTREETQY
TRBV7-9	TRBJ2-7	ASSFEDGSYEQY
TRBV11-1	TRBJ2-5	ASSRTSGGQETQY
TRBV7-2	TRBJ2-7	ASSSIAMGQY
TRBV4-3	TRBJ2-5	ASSQGPPGQRYQETQY
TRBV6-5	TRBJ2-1	ARPLAGGRNEQF
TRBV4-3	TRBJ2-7	ASSPSSTPSSYEQY
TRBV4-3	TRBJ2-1	ASSQDREGNNEQF
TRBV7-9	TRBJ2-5	ASSSPWTQETQY
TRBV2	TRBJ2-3	ASSEARGADTQY
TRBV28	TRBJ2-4	ASNRRGPINIQY
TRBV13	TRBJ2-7	ASSLLPGHYEQY
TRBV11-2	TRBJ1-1	ASSTWMTGNTEAF
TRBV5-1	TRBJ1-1	ASSPPVGPGPGEYSEAF
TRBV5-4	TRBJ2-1	ASSQPSSYNEQF
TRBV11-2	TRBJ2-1	ASSIGSSYNEQF
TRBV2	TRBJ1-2	ASSQSNVYGYT
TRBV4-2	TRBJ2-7	ASSQDPISGGAYEQY